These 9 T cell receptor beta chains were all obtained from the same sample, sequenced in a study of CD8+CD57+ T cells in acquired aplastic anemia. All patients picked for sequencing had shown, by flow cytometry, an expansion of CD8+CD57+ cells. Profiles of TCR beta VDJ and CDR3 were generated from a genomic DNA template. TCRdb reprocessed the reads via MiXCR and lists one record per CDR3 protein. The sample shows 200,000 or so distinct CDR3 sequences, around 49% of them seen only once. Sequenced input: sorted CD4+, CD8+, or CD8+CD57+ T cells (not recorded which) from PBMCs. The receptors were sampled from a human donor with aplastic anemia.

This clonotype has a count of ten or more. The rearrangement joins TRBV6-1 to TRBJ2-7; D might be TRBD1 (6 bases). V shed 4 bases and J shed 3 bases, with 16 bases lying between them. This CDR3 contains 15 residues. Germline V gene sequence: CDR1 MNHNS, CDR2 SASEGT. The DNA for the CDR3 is TGTGCCAGCAGTGCCAACACGGCAGGGGACTACGAGCAGTACTTC. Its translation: CASSANTAGDYEQYF.

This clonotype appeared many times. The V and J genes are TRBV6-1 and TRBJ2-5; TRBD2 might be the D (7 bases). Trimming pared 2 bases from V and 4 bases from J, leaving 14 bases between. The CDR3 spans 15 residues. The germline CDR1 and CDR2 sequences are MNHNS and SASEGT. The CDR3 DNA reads TGTGCCAGCAGTGAACGGAAGGGGGAGGGAGAGACCCAGTACTTC. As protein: CASSERKGEGETQYF.

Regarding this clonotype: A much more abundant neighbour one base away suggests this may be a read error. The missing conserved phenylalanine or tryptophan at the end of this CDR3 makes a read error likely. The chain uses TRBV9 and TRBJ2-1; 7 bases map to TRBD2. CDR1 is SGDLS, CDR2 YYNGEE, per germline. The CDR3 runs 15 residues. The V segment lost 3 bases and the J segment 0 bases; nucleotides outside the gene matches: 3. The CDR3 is CASSASGLSYNEQFL. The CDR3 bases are TGTGCCAGCAGCGCTAGCGGCCTCTCCTACAATGAGCAGTTCCTC.

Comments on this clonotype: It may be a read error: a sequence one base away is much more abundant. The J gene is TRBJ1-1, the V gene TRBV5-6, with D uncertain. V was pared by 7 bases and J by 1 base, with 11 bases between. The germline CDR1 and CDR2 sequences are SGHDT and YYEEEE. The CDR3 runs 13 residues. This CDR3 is CASGRSPNTEAFF. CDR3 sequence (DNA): TGTGCCAGCGGCCGTAGTCCGAACACTGAAGCTTTCTTT.

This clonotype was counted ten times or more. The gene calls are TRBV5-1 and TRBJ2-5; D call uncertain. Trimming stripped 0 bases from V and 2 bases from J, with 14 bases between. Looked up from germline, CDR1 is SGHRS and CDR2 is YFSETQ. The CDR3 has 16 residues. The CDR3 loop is CASSLAIDLSQETQYF. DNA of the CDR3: TGCGCCAGCAGCTTGGCCATAGACTTGTCACAAGAGACCCAGTACTTC.

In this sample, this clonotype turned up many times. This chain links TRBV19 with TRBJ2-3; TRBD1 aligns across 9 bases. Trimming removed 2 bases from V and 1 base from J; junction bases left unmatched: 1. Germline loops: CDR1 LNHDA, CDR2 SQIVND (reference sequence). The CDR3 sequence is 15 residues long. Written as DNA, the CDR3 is TGTGCCAGTAGTATAAGGGACAGGGGCACAGATACGCAGTATTTT. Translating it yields CASSIRDRGTDTQYF.

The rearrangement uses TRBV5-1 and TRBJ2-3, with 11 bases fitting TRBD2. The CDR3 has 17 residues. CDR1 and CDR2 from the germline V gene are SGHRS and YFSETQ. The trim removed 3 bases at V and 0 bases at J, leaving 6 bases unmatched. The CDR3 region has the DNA TGCGCCAGCAGCTATACCGGGACTAGCGGTAGCACAGATACGCAGTATTTT. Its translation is CASSYTGTSGSTDTQYF.

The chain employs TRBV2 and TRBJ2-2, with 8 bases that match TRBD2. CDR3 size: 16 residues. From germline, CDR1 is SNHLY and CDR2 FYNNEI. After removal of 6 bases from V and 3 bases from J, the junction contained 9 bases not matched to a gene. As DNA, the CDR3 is TGTGCCAGCAGGCCATCCGGGGGGGGAGACACCGGGGAGCTGTTTTTT. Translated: CASRPSGGGDTGELFF.

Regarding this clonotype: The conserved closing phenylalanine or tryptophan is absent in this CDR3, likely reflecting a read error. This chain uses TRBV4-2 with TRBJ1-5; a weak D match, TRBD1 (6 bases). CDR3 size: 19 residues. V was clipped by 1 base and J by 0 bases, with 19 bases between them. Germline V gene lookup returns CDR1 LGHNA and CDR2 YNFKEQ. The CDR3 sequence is CASSQVHRAASYSNQPQHS. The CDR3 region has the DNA TGTGCCAGCAGCCAAGTCCACAGGGCCGCTTCTTATAGCAATCAGCCCCAGCATTCT.